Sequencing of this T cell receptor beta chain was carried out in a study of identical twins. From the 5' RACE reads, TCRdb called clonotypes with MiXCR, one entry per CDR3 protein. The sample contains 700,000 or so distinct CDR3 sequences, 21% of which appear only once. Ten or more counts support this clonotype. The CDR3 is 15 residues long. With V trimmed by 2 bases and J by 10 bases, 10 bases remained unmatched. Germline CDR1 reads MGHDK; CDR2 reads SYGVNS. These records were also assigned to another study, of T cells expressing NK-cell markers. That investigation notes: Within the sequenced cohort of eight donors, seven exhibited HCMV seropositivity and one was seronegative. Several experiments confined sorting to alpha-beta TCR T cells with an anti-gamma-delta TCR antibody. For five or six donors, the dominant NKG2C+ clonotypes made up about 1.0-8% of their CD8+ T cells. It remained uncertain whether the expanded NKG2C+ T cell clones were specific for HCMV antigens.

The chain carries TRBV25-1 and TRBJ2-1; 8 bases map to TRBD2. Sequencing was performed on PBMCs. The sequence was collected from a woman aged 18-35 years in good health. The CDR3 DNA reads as TGTGCCAGCAGTGAACGCCCAGCGGGAGTACGGGAGCAGTTCTTC. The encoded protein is CASSERPAGVREQFF.